Shown below are 17 T cell receptor beta chains from a single sample sequenced in a study of cytomegalovirus exposure and HLA in healthy donors. Amplification used 60 Vbeta primers and 13 Jbeta primers. Repertoires were generated with immunoSEQ multiplex PCR, while TCRdb's copy carries only in-frame clones and drops some. The sample has roughly 80,000 clones; roughly 79% are singletons. Sequenced sample: PBMCs. The source of these receptors is a young woman in good health and CMV-seronegative.

This chain connects TRBV4-3 to TRBJ1-6; maybe TRBD1 (5 bases). V was shortened by 0 bases and J by 5 bases, with 8 bases between the two germline ends. The CDR3 loop spans 15 amino acids. Germline CDR1 LGHNA, CDR2 YSLEER. CDR3 protein: CASSQDDRDNSPLHF. For the CDR3, the DNA is TGCGCCAGCAGCCAAGACGACAGAGATAATTCACCCCTCCACTTT.

The chain recombines TRBV7-3 with TRBJ2-2; D ambiguous. V lost 3 bases and J lost 3, with 11 bases in between. The germline gives CDR1 SGHTA, CDR2 FQGTGA. CDR3 length: 15 amino acids. The CDR3 DNA reads as TGTGCCAGCAGCTTGACCCTAGAGGACACCGGGGAGCTGTTTTTT. Translation: CASSLTLEDTGELFF. Filled out from reference TRBV7-3 and TRBJ2-2, the complete variable domain reads GAGVSQTPSNKVTEKGKYVELRCDPISGHTALYWYRQSLGQGPEFLIYFQGTGAADDSGLPNDRFFAVRPEGSVSTLKIQRTERGDSAVYLCASSLTLEDTGELFFGEGSRLTVL.

J is TRBJ2-7 and V is TRBV27; a weak D match, TRBD2 (5 bases). The CDR3 length is 15 residues. V dropped 5 bases and J dropped 0 bases, with 14 bases sitting between them. Germline lookup yields CDR1 MNHEY and CDR2 SMNVEV (reference sequence). Written as DNA, the CDR3 is TGTGCCAGCAGTCCCTTGGAGCGGCACTCCTACGAGCAGTACTTC. Protein sequence: CASSPLERHSYEQYF.

This rearrangement joins TRBV19 to TRBJ2-3; no firm D call. Germline V gives CDR1 LNHDA, CDR2 SQIVND (reference sequence). The V and J ends lost 0 bases and 2 bases respectively, with 12 bases between them. There are 16 residues in the CDR3. CDR3 nucleotide sequence: TGTGCCAGTAGTATAGACGCCGCGGCATACACAGATACGCAGTATTTT. Residues: CASSIDAAAYTDTQYF.

This chain uses TRBV2 with TRBJ2-2, with 13 bases matching TRBD2. Germline CDR1 and CDR2: SNHLY and FYNNEI. V trimming: 4 bases; J trimming: 0 bases; junction bases outside the gene matches: 8. The CDR3 has 19 amino acids. CDR3 in DNA: TGTGCCAGCAGTGTACCGGGACTAGCGGGACTCGCGAACACCGGGGAGCTGTTTTTT. Translation: CASSVPGLAGLANTGELFF.

The genes are TRBV19 and TRBJ2-3; TRBD2 aligns across 7 bases. V was pared by 8 bases and J by 6 bases, with 5 bases of the junction left unmatched. CDR1 LNHDA and CDR2 SQIVND come from the germline V gene (reference sequence). This CDR3 region has 12 residues. The CDR3 protein is CASGRASDTQYF. CDR3 DNA: TGTGCCAGTGGGAGGGCGTCGGATACGCAGTATTTT.

DNA for the CDR3: TGTGCCAGCAGCGCGACAGGCTCCGGCTCCTCTGGGGCCAACGTCCTGACTTTC. Translation gives CASSATGSGSSGANVLTF. V gene TRBV5-4 combines with J gene TRBJ2-6; tentative D call: TRBD1 (6 bases). The CDR3 is 18 residues long. CDR1 is SGHNT and CDR2 is YYREEE in the germline V gene (reference sequence). V lost 4 bases to trimming and J lost 0 bases, with 17 bases between them.

This sequence joins TRBV19 and TRBJ2-7; 9 bases fit TRBD2. The CDR3 consists of 16 residues. CDR1 and CDR2 from the germline V gene are LNHDA and SQIVND (reference sequence). J lost 3 bases, V lost 1 base, and 7 bases had no gene match. The CDR3 nucleotides read TGTGCCAGTAGTATAGTTGCGGGAGGGTTTGGCTACGAGCAGTACTTC. This sequence encodes CASSIVAGGFGYEQYF.

The chain carries TRBV7-9 and TRBJ2-4, with D possibly TRBD2 on 6 matching bases. The CDR3 is made up of 15 amino acids. Germline V gene lookup returns CDR1 SEHNR and CDR2 FQNEAQ (reference sequence). Trimming shortened V by 8 bases and J by 7 bases, and 21 bases separated the two germline ends. The CDR3 reads CASALLAGPLNIQYF. CDR3 in DNA: TGTGCCAGCGCCTTACTCGCGGGGCCCCTTAACATTCAGTACTTC.

This rearrangement joins TRBV7-2 to TRBJ1-5; a possible D gene is TRBD1 (5 bases). The CDR3 has 13 amino acids. Germline V gene sequence: CDR1 SGHTA, CDR2 FQGNSA. V lost 5 bases to trimming and J lost 7 bases, with 12 bases between them. The DNA of the CDR3 is TGTGCCAGCAGCGTCAGGGTGGGGCAGCCCCAGCATTTT. Its protein product is CASSVRVGQPQHF.

The chain employs TRBV18 and TRBJ2-5; D not resolved. The CDR3 is 14 residues long. CDR1 and CDR2 from the germline V gene are KGHSH and LQKENI. V shed 1 base and J shed 1 base, with 7 bases lying between them. The CDR3 DNA sequence: TGTGCCAGCTCACCACTTTCAGGCCAAGAGACCCAGTACTTC. The encoded protein is CASSPLSGQETQYF.

This clone was counted between two and nine times. This chain links TRBV7-2 with TRBJ2-5, with 9 positions matching TRBD2. The junction had 3 bases not matched to a gene; V was cut back by 5 bases and J by 5 bases. The CDR3 sequence is 13 residues long. Germline-derived CDR1 and CDR2 are SGHTA and FQGNSA. CDR3 coding DNA: TGTGCCAGCAGCCGCGGGGGGGAGGAGACCCAGTACTTC. Amino acid sequence: CASSRGGEETQYF.

V gene TRBV7-9 combines with J gene TRBJ1-5; D gene unclear. Germline V gene data show CDR1 as SEHNR and CDR2 as FQNEAQ (reference sequence). The CDR3 is 16 residues long. V shed 2 bases and J shed 5 bases, with 16 bases lying between them. CDR3 sequence reads: CASSLSGDGIYQPQHF. The CDR3 bases are TGTGCCAGCAGCTTAAGCGGAGACGGCATTTATCAGCCCCAGCATTTT.

This rearrangement joins TRBV28 to TRBJ1-3; 7 bases agree with TRBD1. The germline V gene has CDR1 MDHEN and CDR2 SYDVKM. J was trimmed by 0 bases and V by 6 bases; bases with no gene match: 5. The length of the CDR3 is 15 residues. CDR3 sequence reads: CASSWTGSSGNTIYF. The CDR3 DNA is TGTGCCAGCAGCTGGACAGGAAGCTCTGGAAACACCATATATTTT.

The rearrangement joins TRBV6-5 to TRBJ1-1; 8 nucleotides align to TRBD1. V was pared by 9 bases and J by 5 bases, with 8 bases of the junction left unmatched. CDR1 is MNHEY, CDR2 SVGAGI, per germline. This CDR3 has 13 amino acids. For the CDR3, the DNA is TGTGCCAGTATTGACAGGGGTGGGACTGAAGCTTTCTTT. The encoded protein is CASIDRGGTEAFF.

The chain links TRBV7-2 to TRBJ1-5, with D possibly matching TRBD1 (6 bases). CDR1 and CDR2 (germline): SGHTA, FQGNSA. Trimming stripped 1 base from V and 2 bases from J, with 12 bases between. The CDR3 has 16 residues. The CDR3 sequence is CASSLGDNMGNQPQHF. The CDR3 nucleotides are TGTGCCAGCAGCTTAGGGGACAATATGGGCAATCAGCCCCAGCATTTT.

V usage is TRBV11-2 and J usage is TRBJ1-1, with a possible D match to TRBD1 (5 bases). The CDR3 has 13 residues. Per the germline V gene, CDR1 is SGHAT and CDR2 is FQNNGV. Deletions cut 8 bases from V and 2 bases from J, with 12 bases between. CDR3 in amino acids: CASLWGVNTEAFF. As DNA, the CDR3 is TGTGCCAGCCTGTGGGGGGTTAACACTGAAGCTTTCTTT.